The rows below give T cell receptor beta chains drawn from one sample of a study of CD8+CD57+ T cells in acquired aplastic anemia. TCRdb fed the reads into MiXCR, producing one record per CDR3 protein. Counted here are 150,000 to 200,000 distinct CDR3 sequences, roughly half occurring once; the ten biggest clones make up 1.8%. The sequenced sample consisted of sorted CD4+, CD8+, or CD8+CD57+ T cells (not recorded which) from PBMCs. The receptors originated from a human donor with aplastic anemia. Both conserved end residues are part of each CDR3. Fields, in order: D gene, J gene, V gene, clone size, CDR3 protein, CDR3 DNA. A D gene is named only where the DNA matches it firmly. Clone size is given for some rows only: seen once, a few or many times, or a class if the clone is expanded.

d_call: NA; j_call: TRBJ2-7; v_call: TRBV2; clone_size: few; cdr3_aa: CASRTGYEQYF; cdr3_nt: TGTGCCAGTCGAACAGGTTACGAGCAGTACTTC
d_call: NA; j_call: TRBJ2-2; v_call: TRBV29-1; clone_size: few; cdr3_aa: CSVVSPRTGELFF; cdr3_nt: TGCAGCGTTGTAAGCCCTAGGACCGGGGAGCTGTTTTTT
d_call: TRBD2; j_call: TRBJ2-5; v_call: TRBV5-1; clone_size: many; cdr3_aa: CASSPNGPGGQETQYF; cdr3_nt: TGCGCCAGCAGCCCGAACGGGCCGGGAGGCCAAGAGACCCAGTACTTC
d_call: TRBD2; j_call: TRBJ2-2; v_call: TRBV20-1; clone_size: few; cdr3_aa: CSARGREGGELFF; cdr3_nt: TGCAGTGCTAGAGGCAGGGAGGGCGGGGAGCTGTTTTTT
d_call: NA; j_call: TRBJ2-3; v_call: TRBV7-3; clone_size: NA; cdr3_aa: CASSPSAFTDTQYF; cdr3_nt: TGTGCCAGCAGTCCCAGCGCATTCACAGATACGCAGTATTTT
d_call: TRBD1; j_call: TRBJ2-5; v_call: TRBV19; clone_size: NA; cdr3_aa: CASSIEGAQGKRETQYF; cdr3_nt: TGTGCCAGTAGTATAGAAGGTGCACAGGGGAAGAGGGAGACCCAGTACTTC
d_call: NA; j_call: TRBJ1-5; v_call: TRBV7-2; clone_size: medium-sized; cdr3_aa: CASSLRGDYSNQPQHF; cdr3_nt: TGTGCCAGCAGCTTACGGGGGGATTATAGCAATCAGCCCCAGCATTTT
d_call: TRBD1; j_call: TRBJ1-1; v_call: TRBV19; clone_size: many; cdr3_aa: CASSSRQGPLTAFF; cdr3_nt: TGTGCCAGTAGTTCCCGACAGGGGCCACTAACAGCTTTCTTT
d_call: TRBD1; j_call: TRBJ1-4; v_call: TRBV6-2/TRBV6-3; clone_size: NA; cdr3_aa: CASTSPGTANEKLFF; cdr3_nt: TGTGCCAGTACCTCTCCGGGGACAGCTAATGAAAAACTGTTTTTT
d_call: NA; j_call: TRBJ1-3; v_call: TRBV15; clone_size: NA; cdr3_aa: CATSRDTGHLSRNTIYF; cdr3_nt: TGTGCCACCAGCAGAGACACGGGGCACCTCTCTAGAAACACCATATATTTT
d_call: NA; j_call: TRBJ1-2; v_call: TRBV19; clone_size: NA; cdr3_aa: CASSTLDSSNYGYTF; cdr3_nt: TGTGCCAGTAGTACCCTGGACAGCTCGAACTATGGCTACACCTTC
d_call: NA; j_call: TRBJ1-6; v_call: TRBV27; clone_size: many; cdr3_aa: CASSLLRVESPLHF; cdr3_nt: TGTGCCAGCAGTTTATTGAGGGTCGAATCACCCCTCCACTTT
d_call: NA; j_call: TRBJ1-2; v_call: TRBV24-1; clone_size: NA; cdr3_aa: CATSDLGAGFYGYTF; cdr3_nt: TGTGCCACCAGTGATTTAGGGGCAGGTTTCTATGGCTACACCTTC
d_call: TRBD1; j_call: TRBJ1-2; v_call: TRBV5-5; clone_size: many; cdr3_aa: CASSFAGTGSYGYTF; cdr3_nt: TGTGCCAGCAGCTTCGCCGGGACAGGATCCTATGGCTACACCTTC
d_call: TRBD2; j_call: TRBJ2-2; v_call: TRBV7-8; clone_size: many; cdr3_aa: CASSAVRTSGTGELFF; cdr3_nt: TGTGCCAGCAGCGCAGTACGGACTAGCGGGACCGGGGAGCTGTTTTTT
d_call: TRBD1; j_call: TRBJ1-5; v_call: TRBV27; clone_size: NA; cdr3_aa: CASSPHWEGAQPQHF; cdr3_nt: TGTGCCAGCAGTCCCCACTGGGAGGGGGCCCAGCCCCAGCATTTT
d_call: NA; j_call: TRBJ1-2; v_call: TRBV29-1; clone_size: many; cdr3_aa: CSVESLNYGYTF; cdr3_nt: TGCAGCGTTGAATCACTTAACTATGGCTACACCTTC
d_call: NA; j_call: TRBJ1-1; v_call: TRBV2; clone_size: NA; cdr3_aa: CASGTGGTEAFF; cdr3_nt: TGTGCCAGCGGTACAGGAGGCACCGAAGCTTTCTTT
d_call: TRBD1; j_call: TRBJ2-5; v_call: TRBV20-1; clone_size: NA; cdr3_aa: CSAVSGTGETQYF; cdr3_nt: TGCAGTGCTGTCTCCGGGACAGGGGAGACCCAGTACTTC